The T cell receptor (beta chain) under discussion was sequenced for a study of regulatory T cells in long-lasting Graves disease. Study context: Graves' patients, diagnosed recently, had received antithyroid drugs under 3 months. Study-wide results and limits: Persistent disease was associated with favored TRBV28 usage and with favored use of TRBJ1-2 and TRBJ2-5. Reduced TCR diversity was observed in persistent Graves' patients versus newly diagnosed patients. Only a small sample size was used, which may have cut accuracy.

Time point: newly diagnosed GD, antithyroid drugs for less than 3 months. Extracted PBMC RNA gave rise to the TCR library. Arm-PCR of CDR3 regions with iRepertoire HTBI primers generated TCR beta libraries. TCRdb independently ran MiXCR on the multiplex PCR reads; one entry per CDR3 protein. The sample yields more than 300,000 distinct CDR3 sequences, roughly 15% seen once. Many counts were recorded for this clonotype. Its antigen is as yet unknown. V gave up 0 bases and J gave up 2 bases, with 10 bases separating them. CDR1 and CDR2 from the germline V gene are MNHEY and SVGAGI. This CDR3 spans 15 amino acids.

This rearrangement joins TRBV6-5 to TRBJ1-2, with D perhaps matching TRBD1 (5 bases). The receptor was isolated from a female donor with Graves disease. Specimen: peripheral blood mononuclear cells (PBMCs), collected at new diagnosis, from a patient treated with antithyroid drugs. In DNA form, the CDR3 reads TGTGCCAGCAGTTACTCCGAGGGACGGAACTATGGCTACACCTTC. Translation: CASSYSEGRNYGYTF.